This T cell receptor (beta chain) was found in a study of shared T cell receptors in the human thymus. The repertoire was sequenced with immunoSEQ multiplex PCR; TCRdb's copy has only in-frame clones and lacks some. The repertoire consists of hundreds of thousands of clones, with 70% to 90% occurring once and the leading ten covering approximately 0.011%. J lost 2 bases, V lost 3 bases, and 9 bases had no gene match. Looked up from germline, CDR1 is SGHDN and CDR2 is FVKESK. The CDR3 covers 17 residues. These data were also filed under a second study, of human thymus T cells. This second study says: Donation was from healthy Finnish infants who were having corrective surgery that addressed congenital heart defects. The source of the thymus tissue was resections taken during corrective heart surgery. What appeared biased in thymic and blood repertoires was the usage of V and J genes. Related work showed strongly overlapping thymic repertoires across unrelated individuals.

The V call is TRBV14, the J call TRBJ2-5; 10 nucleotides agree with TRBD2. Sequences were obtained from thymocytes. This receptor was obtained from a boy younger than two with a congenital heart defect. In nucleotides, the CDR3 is TGTGCCAGCAGCCAGGGGGTAACTAGCGGGACTCAAGAGACCCAGTACTTC. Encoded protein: CASSQGVTSGTQETQYF.